The next 20 T cell receptor beta chains were all read from a single sample in a study of STAT5B mutations in CD4+ large granular lymphocyte leukemia (dated by TCRdb to between 2022 and 2023). Receptors were amplified or captured by the immunoSEQ multiplex PCR assay. TCRdb took over this immuneACCESS table, retaining in-frame rearrangements with V and J assigned. Such tables are incomplete; in checked studies, under half of the missing clones stem from an unresolved V gene, and the remainder is unexplained. Recorded for this sample are tens of thousands of clones; roughly 79% of them occurred a single time. Together, the top ten hold 4.4% of the sample. Source material: CD4+ T cells from blood buffy coats. These receptors came from a human donor in good health.

This clone was seen a single time. The chain couples TRBV10-2 to TRBJ2-3; 14 nucleotides match TRBD2. The CDR3 contains 16 residues. Germline values: CDR1 WSHSY, CDR2 SAAADI. V gave up 3 bases and J gave up 4 bases; unmatched junction bases: 3. The CDR3 region is CASSDGTSGSADTQYF. CDR3 DNA sequence: TGCGCCAGCAGTGACGGGACTAGCGGGAGTGCAGATACGCAGTATTTT.

This chain joins TRBV15 and TRBJ2-5; TRBD1 or TRBD2 may be the D gene (6 bases each). CDR1 is LNHNV, CDR2 YYDKDF, per germline (reference sequence). This CDR3 region has 15 residues. Trimming stripped 0 bases from V and 4 bases from J, with 12 bases between. DNA of the CDR3: TGTGCCACCAGCAGAGACAGACAGGAGGGAGAGACCCAGTACTTC. Translation gives CATSRDRQEGETQYF. Combining the CDR3 with reference TRBV15 and TRBJ2-5 gives the whole variable domain DAMVIQNPRYQVTQFGKPVTLSCSQTLNHNVMYWYQQKSSQAPKLLFHYYDKDFNNEADTPDNFQSRRPNTSFCFLDIRSPGLGDTAMYLCATSRDRQEGETQYFGPGTRLLVL.

The CDR3 is CASSNTGSSYNEQFF. For the CDR3, the DNA is TGTGCCAGTAGTAACACAGGGAGCTCCTACAATGAGCAGTTCTTC. The chain combines TRBV19 with TRBJ2-1; possible D gene TRBD1, 6 bases. V lost 4 bases and J lost 0, with 10 bases in between. Germline V gene data show CDR1 as LNHDA and CDR2 as SQIVND (reference sequence). The CDR3 length is 15 residues.

J is TRBJ2-7 and V is TRBV5-1; TRBD2 agrees at 9 bases. Germline values: CDR1 SGHRS, CDR2 YFSETQ. The ends lost 5 bases at V and 2 bases at J; junction bases unmatched: 2. This CDR3 has 13 residues. CDR3 sequence reads: CASRLAGPYEQYF. The CDR3 DNA sequence: TGCGCCAGCAGGCTAGCGGGACCCTACGAGCAGTACTTC.

The CDR3 bases are TGTGCCAGCAGCTCAGCGATAGGAGCTGGAGAGACCCAGTACTTC. It translates to CASSSAIGAGETQYF. This sequence joins TRBV7-9 and TRBJ2-5; D remains unclear. V was clipped by 4 bases and J by 4 bases, with 16 bases between them. Germline assignment: CDR1 SEHNR and CDR2 FQNEAQ (reference sequence). The length of the CDR3 is 15 residues.

The V gene is TRBV18, the J gene TRBJ1-5; perhaps TRBD1 as D (6 bases). The CDR3 is made up of 15 amino acids. V lost 3 bases and J lost 4, with 13 bases in between. Germline V lookup: CDR1 KGHSH, CDR2 LQKENI. The CDR3 DNA follows: TGTGCCAGCTCACCGGGGACAAACGTGAATCAGCCCCAGCATTTT. Its protein is CASSPGTNVNQPQHF.

The CDR3 region has the DNA TGTGCCAGCAGCCTCTCTGGCAACACCCCCGAGCAGTACTTC. Translation gives CASSLSGNTPEQYF. The rearrangement links TRBV7-8 to TRBJ2-7; D gene uncertain. Germline V lookup: CDR1 SGHVS, CDR2 FQNEAQ. This CDR3 has 14 residues. V lost 5 bases to trimming and J lost 6 bases, with 17 bases between them.

The sample holds a few counts of this clone. The chain has TRBV10-3 and TRBJ1-4; 7 nucleotides line up with TRBD1. The CDR3 length is 12 residues. The germline V gene has CDR1 ENHRY and CDR2 SYGVKD. J gave up 11 bases and V 10 bases, and 10 bases lay outside the gene matches. CDR3 bases: TGTGCCACCGCTTCAACAGGGGTGAAACTGTTTTTT. Amino acid sequence: CATASTGVKLFF.

The rearrangement joins TRBV30 to TRBJ1-1; unclear D gene. There are 13 residues in the CDR3. CDR1 and CDR2 from the germline V gene are GTSNPN and SVGIG (reference sequence). The V end lost 0 bases, the J end lost 5 bases, and 10 bases lay between the germline ends. Here the CDR3 DNA reads TGTGCCTGGAGTGTTGGGGTCGGAACTGAAGCTTTCTTT. Encoded protein: CAWSVGVGTEAFF.

V usage is TRBV2 and J usage is TRBJ1-2; 7 positions match TRBD1. J was trimmed by 7 bases and V by 6 bases; bases with no gene match: 14. This CDR3 has 15 amino acids. Germline V gives CDR1 SNHLY, CDR2 FYNNEI. The CDR3 is CASSPTSGTVGGYTF. The CDR3 DNA is TGTGCCAGCAGCCCCACCTCCGGGACAGTGGGTGGCTACACCTTC.

The chain is built from TRBV7-3 and TRBJ1-1; D is uncertain. V shed 2 bases and J shed 0 bases, with 7 bases lying between them. The CDR3 is 14 amino acids. Germline V CDR1 and CDR2: SGHTA, FQGTGA. The DNA of the CDR3 is TGTGCCAGCAGCTTAGGTCAGCTGAACACTGAAGCTTTCTTT. Residues: CASSLGQLNTEAFF.

V gene TRBV19 combines with J gene TRBJ1-1; 7 nucleotides align to TRBD1. The V gene end was trimmed by 4 bases and the J gene end by 1 base; junction bases not matched to a gene: 9. Per germline, CDR1 LNHDA and CDR2 SQIVND (reference sequence). The CDR3 extends over 16 amino acids. As DNA, the CDR3 is TGTGCCAGTAGTACCGGGACAGCGCCGACGAACACTGAAGCTTTCTTT. Translating gives CASSTGTAPTNTEAFF.

The V gene is TRBV4-2, the J gene TRBJ1-1, with 8 bases lining up with TRBD1. Germline loops: CDR1 LGHNA, CDR2 YNFKEQ. Unmatched junction bases numbered 8, after V lost 5 bases and J lost 0 bases. The CDR3 runs 16 residues. The CDR3 sequence: CASSRWTGSVNTEAFF. The CDR3 DNA is TGTGCCAGCAGCAGGTGGACAGGGAGCGTGAACACTGAAGCTTTCTTT.

This sequence joins TRBV5-1 and TRBJ2-7, with D tentatively TRBD1 or TRBD2 (5 bases each). Trimming took off 7 bases at V and 3 bases at J, with 20 bases between the two ends. The CDR3 covers 15 residues. Germline CDR1 SGHRS, CDR2 YFSETQ. CDR3 amino acids: CASGAGPRGVYEQYF. The CDR3 coding sequence is TGCGCCAGCGGCGCCGGGCCGCGAGGGGTCTACGAGCAGTACTTC.

This clone has a single count. The chain is built from TRBV27 and TRBJ2-6; D remains ambiguous. V dropped 2 bases and J dropped 0 bases, with 8 bases sitting between them. CDR3 length equals 16 residues. The germline V gene has CDR1 MNHEY and CDR2 SMNVEV (reference sequence). The CDR3 nucleotides are TGTGCCAGCAGTTTACGTCCTCGCTCTGGGGCCAACGTCCTGACTTTC. As protein: CASSLRPRSGANVLTF.

The V call is TRBV28, the J call TRBJ1-2; TRBD1 agrees at 11 bases. The CDR3 length is 14 residues. The germline gives CDR1 MDHEN, CDR2 SYDVKM. J was trimmed by 8 bases and V by 4 bases; bases with no gene match: 6. This CDR3 reads CASSSPGQGGGYTF. The CDR3 DNA is TGTGCCAGCAGTTCTCCGGGACAGGGGGGAGGCTACACCTTC.

The V gene is TRBV6-5, the J gene TRBJ2-7; D is unresolved. V was shortened by 5 bases and J by 2 bases, with 4 bases between the two germline ends. Germline V CDR1 and CDR2: MNHEY, SVGAGI. The CDR3 is 11 amino acids. The CDR3 DNA reads as TGTGCCAGCAGTACAGCCTACGAGCAGTACTTC. Protein product: CASSTAYEQYF.

This chain joins TRBV30 and TRBJ2-2; no clear D gene. The CDR3 loop spans 11 amino acids. Trimming took off 3 bases at V and 6 bases at J, with 5 bases between the two ends. CDR1 is GTSNPN, CDR2 SVGIG, per germline (reference sequence). The CDR3 is CAWRGSGELFF. CDR3 coding DNA: TGTGCCTGGAGGGGTTCCGGGGAGCTGTTTTTT.

The chain links TRBV7-2 to TRBJ1-4, with D unclear. V was cut by 1 base and J by 1 base, with 7 bases left in between. This CDR3 contains 15 residues. The germline V gene has CDR1 SGHTA and CDR2 FQGNSA. The CDR3 region is CASSLVPGTNEKLFF. DNA for the CDR3: TGTGCCAGCAGCTTAGTGCCAGGAACTAATGAAAAACTGTTTTTT.

The V and J genes are TRBV19 and TRBJ2-1; 9 bases are shared with TRBD1. Trimming took 5 bases from V and 8 from J; bases not matched to a gene: 10. CDR3 length: 15 amino acids. Germline CDR1 and CDR2: LNHDA and SQIVND (reference sequence). CDR3 in amino acids: CASSPRRDRAYEQFF. In nucleotides, the CDR3 is TGTGCCAGTAGTCCTCGACGGGACAGGGCGTATGAGCAGTTCTTC.